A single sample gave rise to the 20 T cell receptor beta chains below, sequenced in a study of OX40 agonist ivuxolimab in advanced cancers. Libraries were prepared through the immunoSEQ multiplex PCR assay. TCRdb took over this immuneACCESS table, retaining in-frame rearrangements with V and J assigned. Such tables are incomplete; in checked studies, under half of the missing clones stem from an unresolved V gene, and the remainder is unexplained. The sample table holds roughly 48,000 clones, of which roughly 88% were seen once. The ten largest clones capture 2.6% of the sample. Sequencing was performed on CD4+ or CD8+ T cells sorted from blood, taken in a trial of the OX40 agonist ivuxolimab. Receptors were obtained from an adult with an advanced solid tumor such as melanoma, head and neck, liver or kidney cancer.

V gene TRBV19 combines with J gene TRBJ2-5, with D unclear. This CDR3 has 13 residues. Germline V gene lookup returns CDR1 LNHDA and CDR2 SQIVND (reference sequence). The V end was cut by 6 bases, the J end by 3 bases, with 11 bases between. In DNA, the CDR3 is TGTGCCAGTAGGGGAAGTGATAAAGAGACCCAGTACTTC. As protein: CASRGSDKETQYF.

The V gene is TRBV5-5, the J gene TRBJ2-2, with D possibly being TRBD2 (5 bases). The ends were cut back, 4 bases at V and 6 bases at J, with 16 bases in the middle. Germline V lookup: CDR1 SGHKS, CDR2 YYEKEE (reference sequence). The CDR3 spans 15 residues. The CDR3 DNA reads TGTGCCAGCAGCCTTAGGACCGGGATGGCCGGGGAGCTGTTTTTT. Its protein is CASSLRTGMAGELFF.

The CDR3 DNA sequence: TGTGCAAGTCGCTTAGCAGGGACAGGGGTTTTTTCTGGAAACACCATATATTTT. This sequence encodes CASRLAGTGVFSGNTIYF. The chain employs TRBV12-2 and TRBJ1-3; the table names TRBD1, a call not compared with the DNA. TRBV12-2 is flagged as a pseudogene. CDR3 length equals 18 residues.

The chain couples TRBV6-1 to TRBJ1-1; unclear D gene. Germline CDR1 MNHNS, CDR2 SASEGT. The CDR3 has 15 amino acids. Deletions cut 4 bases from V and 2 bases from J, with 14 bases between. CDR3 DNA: TGTGCCAGCAGTGCCCAACCCTCCATAAACACTGAAGCTTTCTTT. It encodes CASSAQPSINTEAFF.

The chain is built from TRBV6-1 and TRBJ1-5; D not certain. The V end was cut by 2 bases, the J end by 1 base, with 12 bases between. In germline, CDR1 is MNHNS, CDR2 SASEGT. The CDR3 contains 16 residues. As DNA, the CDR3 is TGTGCCAGCAGTGAACTGGCCGGATGGAGCAATCAGCCCCAGCATTTT. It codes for CASSELAGWSNQPQHF.

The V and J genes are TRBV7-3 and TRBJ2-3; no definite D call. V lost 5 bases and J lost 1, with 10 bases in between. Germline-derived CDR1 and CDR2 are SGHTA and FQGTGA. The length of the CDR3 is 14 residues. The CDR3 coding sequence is TGTGCCAGCAGCCCAAGTACCGGCACAGATACGCAGTATTTT. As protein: CASSPSTGTDTQYF. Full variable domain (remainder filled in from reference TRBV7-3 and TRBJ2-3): GAGVSQTPSNKVTEKGKYVELRCDPISGHTALYWYRQSLGQGPEFLIYFQGTGAADDSGLPNDRFFAVRPEGSVSTLKIQRTERGDSAVYLCASSPSTGTDTQYFGPGTRLTVL.

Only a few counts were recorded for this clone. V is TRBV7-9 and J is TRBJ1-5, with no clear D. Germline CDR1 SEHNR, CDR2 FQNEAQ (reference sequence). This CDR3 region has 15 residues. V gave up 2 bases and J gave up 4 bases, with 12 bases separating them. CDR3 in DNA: TGTGCCAGCAGCTTATCAAACGACCCAAATCAGCCCCAGCATTTT. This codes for CASSLSNDPNQPQHF.

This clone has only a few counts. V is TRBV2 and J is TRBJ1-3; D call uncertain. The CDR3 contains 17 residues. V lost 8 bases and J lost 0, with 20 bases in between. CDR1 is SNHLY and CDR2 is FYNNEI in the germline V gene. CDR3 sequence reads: CASRETEASFSGNTIYF. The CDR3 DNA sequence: TGTGCCAGCCGAGAAACCGAGGCGAGCTTCTCTGGAAACACCATATATTTT. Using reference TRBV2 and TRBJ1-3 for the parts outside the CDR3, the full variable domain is EPEVTQTPSHQVTQMGQEVILRCVPISNHLYFYWYRQILGQKVEFLVSFYNNEISEKSEIFDDQFSVERPDGSNFTLKIRSTKLEDSAMYFCASRETEASFSGNTIYFGEGSWLTVV.

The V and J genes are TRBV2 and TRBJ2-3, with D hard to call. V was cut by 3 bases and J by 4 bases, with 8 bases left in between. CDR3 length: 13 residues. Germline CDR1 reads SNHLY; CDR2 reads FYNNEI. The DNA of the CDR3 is TGTGCCAGCAGTGATTTTGTCGCAGATACGCAGTATTTT. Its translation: CASSDFVADTQYF.

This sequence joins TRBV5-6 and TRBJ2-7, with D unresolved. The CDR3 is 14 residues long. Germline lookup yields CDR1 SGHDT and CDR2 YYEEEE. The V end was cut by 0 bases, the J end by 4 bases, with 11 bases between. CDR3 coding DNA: TGTGCCAGCAGCTTGGCCGTGGGGATTTACGAGCAGTACTTC. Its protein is CASSLAVGIYEQYF.

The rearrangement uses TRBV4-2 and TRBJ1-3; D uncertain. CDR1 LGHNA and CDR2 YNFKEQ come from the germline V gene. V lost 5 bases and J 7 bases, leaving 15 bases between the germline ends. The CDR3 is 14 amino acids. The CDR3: CASSLEGRRNTIYF. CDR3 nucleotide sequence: TGTGCCAGCAGCTTGGAGGGAAGGAGGAACACCATATATTTT.

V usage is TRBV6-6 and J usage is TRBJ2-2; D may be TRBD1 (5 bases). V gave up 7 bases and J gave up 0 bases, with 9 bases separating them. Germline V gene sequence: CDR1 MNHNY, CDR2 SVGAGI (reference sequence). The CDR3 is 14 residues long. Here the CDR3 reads CASIRVSNTGELFF. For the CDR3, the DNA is TGTGCCAGCATCAGGGTCTCGAACACCGGGGAGCTGTTTTTT.

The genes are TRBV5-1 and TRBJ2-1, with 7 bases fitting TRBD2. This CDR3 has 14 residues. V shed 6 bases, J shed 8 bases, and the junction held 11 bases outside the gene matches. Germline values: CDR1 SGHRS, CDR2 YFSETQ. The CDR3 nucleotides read TGCGCCAGCAAAACCTTTAGCGCGGGGGATGAGCAGTTCTTC. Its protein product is CASKTFSAGDEQFF.

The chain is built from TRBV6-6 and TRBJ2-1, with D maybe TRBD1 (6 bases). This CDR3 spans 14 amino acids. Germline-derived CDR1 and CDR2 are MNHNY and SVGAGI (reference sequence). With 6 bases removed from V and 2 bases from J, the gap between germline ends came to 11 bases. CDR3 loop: CASRWDITYNEQFF. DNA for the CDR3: TGTGCCAGCAGATGGGACATTACCTACAATGAGCAGTTCTTC.

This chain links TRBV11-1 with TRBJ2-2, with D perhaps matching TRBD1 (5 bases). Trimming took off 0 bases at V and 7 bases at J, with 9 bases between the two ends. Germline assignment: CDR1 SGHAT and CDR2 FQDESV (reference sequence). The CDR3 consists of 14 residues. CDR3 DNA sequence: TGTGCCAGCAGCTTAGCTGGACAAGGCGGGGAGCTGTTTTTT. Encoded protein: CASSLAGQGGELFF. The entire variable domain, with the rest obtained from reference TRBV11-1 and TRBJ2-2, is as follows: EAEVAQSPRYKITEKSQAVAFWCDPISGHATLYWYRQILGQGPELLVQFQDESVVDDSQLPKDRFSAERLKGVDSTLKIQPAELGDSAMYLCASSLAGQGGELFFGEGSRLTVL.

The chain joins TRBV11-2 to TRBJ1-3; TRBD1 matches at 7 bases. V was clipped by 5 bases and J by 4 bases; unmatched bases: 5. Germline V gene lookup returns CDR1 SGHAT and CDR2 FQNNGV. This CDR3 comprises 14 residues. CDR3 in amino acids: CASSPGTAGNTIYF. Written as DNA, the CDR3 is TGTGCCAGCAGCCCTGGGACAGCCGGAAACACCATATATTTT.

Here the CDR3 DNA reads TGTGCCATCAGCTTCGGGGACAGGGCGGCCTACGAGCAGTACTTC. It yields the protein CAISFGDRAAYEQYF. V usage is TRBV10-3 and J usage is TRBJ2-7, with TRBD1 matching over 9 bases. CDR1 ENHRY and CDR2 SYGVKD come from the germline V gene. V trimming: 6 bases; J trimming: 2 bases; junction bases outside the gene matches: 8. The CDR3 runs 15 residues.

The CDR3 region is CASSPRAGVTEAFF. The CDR3 region has the DNA TGTGCCAGCTCACCAAGGGCGGGTGTCACTGAAGCTTTCTTT. This chain joins TRBV18 and TRBJ1-1; D remains ambiguous. The V end lost 2 bases, the J end lost 4 bases, and 11 bases lay between the germline ends. The CDR3 consists of 14 residues. Germline lookup yields CDR1 KGHSH and CDR2 LQKENI.

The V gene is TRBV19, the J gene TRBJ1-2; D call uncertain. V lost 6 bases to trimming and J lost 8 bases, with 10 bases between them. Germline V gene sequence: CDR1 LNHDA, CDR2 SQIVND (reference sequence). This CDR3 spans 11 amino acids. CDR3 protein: CASSGRVGYTF. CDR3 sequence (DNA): TGTGCCAGTAGCGGGAGGGTCGGCTACACCTTC.

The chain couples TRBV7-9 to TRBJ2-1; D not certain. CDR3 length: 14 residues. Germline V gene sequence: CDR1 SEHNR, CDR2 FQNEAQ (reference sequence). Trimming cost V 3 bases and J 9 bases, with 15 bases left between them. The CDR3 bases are TGTGCCAGCAGCTTGACGTCCACTACTCTTGAGCAGTTCTTC. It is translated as CASSLTSTTLEQFF.